This TCR beta chain derives from a study of post-analysis software for immune sequencing data. Overall study findings and caveats: Controls showed lower frequencies than patients for five TRBV segments, and TRBV5-6, TRBV5-1 and TRBV20-1 were among these. Diversity measured as normalized Chao1 was significantly lower in multiple sclerosis patients than in controls. Clustering by F measure revealed strong co-clustering among samples prepared together in one batch.

V lost 6 bases, J lost 7 bases, and 11 bases stayed unmatched. Germline V gene sequence: CDR1 DFQATT, CDR2 SNEGSKA (reference sequence). The CDR3 totals 15 residues. Every TCR beta cDNA library bore unique molecular identifiers. Input amounts of about 0.85 to 10 million T cells were used. These gave some 500,000 cDNA molecules, so each molecule approximated one T cell. TCRdb used MiXCR to reprocess the PCR reads, holding one entry per CDR3 protein. The table shows 600,000 to 700,000 distinct CDR3 sequences, with approximately 59% occurring only once. A remark on this clonotype: Its specificity is unknown.

The source material was blood. This chain connects TRBV20-1 to TRBJ2-1, with 11 nucleotides matching TRBD2. This TCR came from a girl aged 2-10 years with multiple sclerosis. The CDR3 bases are TGCAGTGCCCATAGCGGGAGGGCTGGGGGTAATGAGCAGTTCTTC. This translates into CSAHSGRAGGNEQFF.